The 21 T cell receptor beta chains given below trace back to one sample, sequenced in a study of blood T cell repertoires in COVID-19. TCRdb keeps only in-frame clones here, not all; method: immunoSEQ multiplex PCR. The sample lists roughly 150,000 clones, roughly four fifths occurring once. Specimen: peripheral blood. The receptors derive from a man in his sixties or seventies who had recovered from COVID-19.

The sample holds one count of this clone. The genes are TRBV6-5 and TRBJ2-3; 10 bases fit TRBD1. Germline CDR1 reads MNHEY; CDR2 reads SVGAGI. The CDR3 runs 14 residues. With 4 bases clipped from V and 9 bases from J, the junction kept 7 bases outside the gene matches. Here the CDR3 DNA reads TGTGCCAGCAGTTCATTCGGACAGGGGGTAACGCAGTATTTT. This translates into CASSSFGQGVTQYF.

The gene calls are TRBV15 and TRBJ2-3, with D possibly matching TRBD2 (6 bases). V was clipped by 4 bases and J by 2 bases, with 13 bases between them. The length of the CDR3 is 15 residues. The germline gives CDR1 LNHNV, CDR2 YYDKDF (reference sequence). CDR3 protein: CATSILGSATDTQYF. The CDR3 region has the DNA TGTGCCACCAGCATCCTCGGGAGCGCCACAGATACGCAGTATTTT.

The CDR3, as DNA: TGTGCCAGCAGTCCCTCGGCGGGAGGGGCCTACGAGCAGTACTTC. It encodes CASSPSAGGAYEQYF. The J gene is TRBJ2-7, the V gene TRBV6-5, with 9 bases that match TRBD2. CDR3 length equals 15 residues. The V gene's germline CDR1 is MNHEY and CDR2 SVGAGI. Trimming at V came to 5 bases and at J to 2 bases, leaving 7 bases not matched to a gene.

This clone was recorded a few times. The genes are TRBV28 and TRBJ1-1, with 7 bases fitting TRBD1. Trimming removed 6 bases from V and 1 base from J; junction bases left unmatched: 5. Germline CDR1 is MDHEN and CDR2 is SYDVKM. This CDR3 is 14 amino acids long. In DNA form, the CDR3 reads TGTGCCAGCAGCCCCCGGACAGGGAACACTGAAGCTTTCTTT. Its translation: CASSPRTGNTEAFF. Full variable domain (missing parts from reference TRBV28 and TRBJ1-1): DVKVTQSSRYLVKRTGEKVFLECVQDMDHENMFWYRQDPGLGLRLIYFSYDVKMKEKGDIPEGYSVSREKKERFSLILESASTNQTSMYLCASSPRTGNTEAFFGQGTRLTVV.

This chain links TRBV6-5 with TRBJ2-1; 9 bases match TRBD1. The CDR3 is made up of 14 amino acids. The V gene's germline CDR1 is MNHEY and CDR2 SVGAGI. Trimming cost V 7 bases and J 9 bases; bases outside gene matches: 10. CDR3 DNA sequence: TGTGCCAGCACCCCGGGACAGGGAGTCGGTGAGCAGTTCTTC. Amino acid sequence: CASTPGQGVGEQFF.

The rearrangement links TRBV5-1 to TRBJ1-6, with D tentatively TRBD1 (5 bases). The CDR3 runs 14 residues. Trimming stripped 0 bases from V and 10 bases from J, with 11 bases between. Germline V gives CDR1 SGHRS, CDR2 YFSETQ. The CDR3 DNA follows: TGCGCCAGCAGCTTGGGAGACAGTGACTCACCCCTCCACTTT. Its translation is CASSLGDSDSPLHF.

The chain combines TRBV6-1 with TRBJ1-2; maybe TRBD1 (6 bases). With 3 bases removed from V and 7 bases from J, the gap between germline ends came to 9 bases. The CDR3 covers 12 residues. CDR1 and CDR2 from the germline V gene are MNHNS and SASEGT. The CDR3 DNA reads as TGTGCCAGCAGTGATCAGGGGCGTGGCTACACCTTC. Translating gives CASSDQGRGYTF.

This sequence joins TRBV28 and TRBJ1-6; 7 bases are a match to TRBD1. The CDR3 is 14 amino acids. V was pared by 7 bases and J by 11 bases, with 11 bases of the junction left unmatched. Germline lookup yields CDR1 MDHEN and CDR2 SYDVKM. The CDR3 region has the DNA TGTGCCAGCACCTGGGATGGGACAGCGGCACCCCTCCACTTT. Amino acid sequence: CASTWDGTAAPLHF.

The V call is TRBV5-6, the J call TRBJ2-7; TRBD1 matches 7 bases. The V segment lost 0 bases and the J segment 7 bases; nucleotides outside the gene matches: 1. This CDR3 has 12 residues. Germline CDR1 and CDR2: SGHDT and YYEEEE. The CDR3 region is CASSLDRGEQYF. The CDR3 coding sequence is TGTGCCAGCAGCTTGGACAGGGGTGAGCAGTACTTC.

The chain links TRBV9 to TRBJ2-5; 8 bases fit TRBD2. V was clipped by 4 bases and J by 3 bases; unmatched bases: 5. Germline CDR1 is SGDLS and CDR2 is YYNGEE. The CDR3 has 14 amino acids. CDR3 residues: CASSRLAGKETQYF. The DNA of the CDR3 is TGTGCCAGCAGCCGCCTAGCGGGCAAAGAGACCCAGTACTTC.

The V call is TRBV19, the J call TRBJ1-6, with 7 positions matching TRBD1. In germline, CDR1 is LNHDA, CDR2 SQIVND (reference sequence). The CDR3 is 14 residues long. After removal of 3 bases from V and 7 bases from J, the junction contained 3 bases not matched to a gene. The CDR3, as DNA: TGTGCCAGTAGTATCCCCAGGGGGAATTCACCCCTCCACTTT. Its translation is CASSIPRGNSPLHF.

The chain joins TRBV19 to TRBJ2-3, with 8 nucleotides matching TRBD2. This CDR3 region has 16 residues. V shed 5 bases and J 3 bases; nucleotides not matched to a gene: 10. Per the germline V gene, CDR1 is LNHDA and CDR2 is SQIVND (reference sequence). The CDR3 sequence is CASSPYYGRGTDTQYF. CDR3 nucleotide sequence: TGTGCCAGTAGTCCGTACTACGGGAGGGGGACAGATACGCAGTATTTT.

This clone was seen only a few times. V is TRBV7-2 and J is TRBJ1-1, with 7 bases fitting TRBD1. The CDR3 is 14 residues long. V lost 3 bases and J lost 0; bases outside the gene matches: 1. CDR1 SGHTA and CDR2 FQGNSA come from the germline V gene. The CDR3 nucleotides read TGTGCCAGCAGCTTGACAGGGATGAACACTGAAGCTTTCTTT. Translated, it gives CASSLTGMNTEAFF.

The chain carries TRBV10-2 and TRBJ2-7; 9 bases match TRBD2. Per germline, CDR1 WSHSY and CDR2 SAAADI. Unmatched junction bases numbered 18, after V lost 3 bases and J lost 0 bases. The CDR3 runs 20 residues. The CDR3 DNA reads as TGCGCCAGCAGTGACCCAGAGTGGGCTAGCGGGACTTATTCCTCCTACGAGCAGTACTTC. It codes for CASSDPEWASGTYSSYEQYF.

This chain connects TRBV6-1 to TRBJ1-2, with 8 bases identical to TRBD1. The CDR3 is 16 residues long. Germline values: CDR1 MNHNS, CDR2 SASEGT. V gave up 1 base and J gave up 5 bases; unmatched junction bases: 9. CDR3 residues: CASSEVRTGGTYGYTF. The CDR3 region has the DNA TGTGCCAGCAGTGAAGTAAGAACAGGGGGGACTTATGGCTACACCTTC.

The chain has TRBV2 and TRBJ1-3; the D gene is possibly TRBD1 (5 bases). Per the germline V gene, CDR1 is SNHLY and CDR2 is FYNNEI. CDR3 length: 14 residues. The ends were cut back, 2 bases at V and 2 bases at J, with 7 bases in the middle. This chain's CDR3 is CASSEPRAGNTIYF. The DNA for the CDR3 is TGTGCCAGCAGTGAACCCAGGGCTGGAAACACCATATATTTT.

This clone appeared a single time. The chain is built from TRBV19 and TRBJ2-7; possible D gene TRBD1, 6 bases. V was shortened by 6 bases and J by 4 bases, with 16 bases between the two germline ends. The CDR3 totals 14 residues. Germline-derived CDR1 and CDR2 are LNHDA and SQIVND (reference sequence). The CDR3 DNA is TGTGCCAGTAGGGAGACAGGCGCTACTTACGAGCAGTACTTC. As protein: CASRETGATYEQYF.

This clone was picked up one time. The chain joins TRBV5-6 to TRBJ1-1; D ambiguous. Trimming shortened V by 1 base and J by 2 bases, and 6 bases separated the two germline ends. Germline CDR1 SGHDT, CDR2 YYEEEE. The CDR3 totals 13 residues. CDR3 nucleotide sequence: TGTGCCAGCAGCTTGCGGGGTAACACTGAAGCTTTCTTT. Amino acid sequence: CASSLRGNTEAFF.

The CDR3 DNA reads as TGCGCCAGCAGCCAAGTGAGCGCAGGGGCGAACTATGGCTACACCTTC. Protein product: CASSQVSAGANYGYTF. The chain employs TRBV4-1 and TRBJ1-2; a possible D gene is TRBD1 (6 bases). The germline V gene has CDR1 MGHRA and CDR2 YSYEKL. V lost 1 base, J lost 2 bases, and 14 bases lay in between. The CDR3 covers 16 residues.

The chain has TRBV3-1 (or the pseudogene TRBV3-2) and TRBJ2-3, with 10 bases that match TRBD2. The CDR3 is made up of 15 amino acids. Germline CDR1 LGHDT, CDR2 YNNKEL (reference sequence). V lost 4 bases, J lost 4 bases, and 5 bases stayed unmatched. The CDR3 reads CASSPLAGVSDTQYF. The CDR3 DNA sequence: TGTGCCAGCAGCCCCCTAGCGGGAGTATCAGATACGCAGTATTTT.

This clone was seen once. V is TRBV18 and J is TRBJ1-1; D possibly corresponds to TRBD1 (6 bases). Trimming took 3 bases from V and 6 from J, leaving 11 bases between them. Germline assignment: CDR1 KGHSH and CDR2 LQKENI. The length of the CDR3 is 13 residues. The CDR3 region has the DNA TGTGCCAGCTCACCCATACAGGGCCCTGAAGCTTTCTTT. Its translation is CASSPIQGPEAFF.